Listed here is a single T cell receptor (beta chain). The source of the sample is a study of CD8 T cells in Susac syndrome. Random hexamers primed reverse transcription of 0.5 to 1 ug RNA. In TCRdb, the immunoSEQ multiplex PCR reads were re-called with MiXCR into one record per CDR3 protein. The sample has 250,000 to 350,000 distinct CDR3 sequences, approximately 85% seen once. V lost 3 bases and J 6 bases, leaving 20 bases between the germline ends. Germline CDR1 is KGHDR and CDR2 is SFDVKD. This CDR3 is built from 17 residues. What was sequenced was CD8+ T cells from PBMCs. V and J are TRBV24-1 and TRBJ2-1, with a weak D call TRBD2 (6 bases). This TCR derives from a human donor with multiple sclerosis. This CDR3 reads CATSDPRLSGALNEQFF. The CDR3 coding sequence is TGTGCCACCAGTGATCCACGACTGTCGGGAGCTCTCAATGAGCAGTTCTTC.